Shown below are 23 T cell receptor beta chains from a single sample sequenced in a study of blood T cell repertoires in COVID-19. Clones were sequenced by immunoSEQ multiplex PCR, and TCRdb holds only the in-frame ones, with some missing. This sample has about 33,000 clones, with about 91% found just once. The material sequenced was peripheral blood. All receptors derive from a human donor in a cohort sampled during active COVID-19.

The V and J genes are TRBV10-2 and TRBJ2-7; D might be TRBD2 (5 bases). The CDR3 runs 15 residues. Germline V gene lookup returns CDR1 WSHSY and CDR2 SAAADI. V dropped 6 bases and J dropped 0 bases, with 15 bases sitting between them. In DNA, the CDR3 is TGCGCCAGCAGGTCAGGACTTTCTCCCTCCTACGAGCAGTACTTC. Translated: CASRSGLSPSYEQYF.

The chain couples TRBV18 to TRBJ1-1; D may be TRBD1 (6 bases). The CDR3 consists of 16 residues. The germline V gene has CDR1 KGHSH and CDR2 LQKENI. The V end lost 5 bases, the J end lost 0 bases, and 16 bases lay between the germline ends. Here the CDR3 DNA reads TGTGCCAGCTCAGTGTCTACAGGGAGTATGAACACTGAAGCTTTCTTT. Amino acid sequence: CASSVSTGSMNTEAFF.

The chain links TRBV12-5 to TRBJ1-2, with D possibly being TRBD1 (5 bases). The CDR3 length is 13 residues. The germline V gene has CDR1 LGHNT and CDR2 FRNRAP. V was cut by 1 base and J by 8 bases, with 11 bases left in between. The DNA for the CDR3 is TGTGCTAGTGGTTTGGAACTCCGGGGGGGCTACACCTTC. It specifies CASGLELRGGYTF.

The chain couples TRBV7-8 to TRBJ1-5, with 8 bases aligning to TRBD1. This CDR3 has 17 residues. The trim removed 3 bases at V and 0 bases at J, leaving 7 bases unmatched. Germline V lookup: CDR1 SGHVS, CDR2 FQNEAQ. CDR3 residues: CASSFTSTGVSNQPQHF. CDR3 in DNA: TGTGCCAGCAGCTTTACCTCGACAGGGGTTAGCAATCAGCCCCAGCATTTT. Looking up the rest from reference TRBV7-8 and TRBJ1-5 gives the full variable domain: GAGVSQSPRYKVAKRGQDVALRCDPISGHVSLFWYQQALGQGPEFLTYFQNEAQLDKSGLPSDRFFAERPEGSVSTLKIQRTQQEDSAVYLCASSFTSTGVSNQPQHFGDGTRLSIL.

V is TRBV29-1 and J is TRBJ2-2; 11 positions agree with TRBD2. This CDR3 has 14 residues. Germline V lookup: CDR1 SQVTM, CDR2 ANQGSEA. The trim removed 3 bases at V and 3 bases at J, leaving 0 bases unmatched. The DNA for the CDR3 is TGCAGCGTTGATAGCGGGAGGGACACCGGGGAGCTGTTTTTT. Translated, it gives CSVDSGRDTGELFF.

CDR3 region: CASRVGERTEAFF. For the CDR3, the DNA is TGTGCCAGCAGGGTCGGGGAGAGGACTGAAGCTTTCTTT. The gene calls are TRBV2 and TRBJ1-1; D call uncertain. The CDR3 loop spans 13 amino acids. Trimming shortened V by 6 bases and J by 5 bases, and 13 bases separated the two germline ends. CDR1 is SNHLY, CDR2 FYNNEI, per germline.

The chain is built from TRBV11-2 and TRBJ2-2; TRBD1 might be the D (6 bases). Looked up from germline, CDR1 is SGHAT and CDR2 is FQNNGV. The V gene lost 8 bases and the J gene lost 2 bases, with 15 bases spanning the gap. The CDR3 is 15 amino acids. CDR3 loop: CASWDTDINTGELFF. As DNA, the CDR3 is TGTGCCAGCTGGGACACCGACATCAACACCGGGGAGCTGTTTTTT.

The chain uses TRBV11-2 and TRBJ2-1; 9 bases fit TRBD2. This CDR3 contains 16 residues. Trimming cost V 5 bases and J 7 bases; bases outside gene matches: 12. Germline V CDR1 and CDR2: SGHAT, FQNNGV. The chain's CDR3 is CASSPVGLAGRNEQFF. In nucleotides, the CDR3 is TGTGCCAGCAGCCCTGTGGGGCTAGCGGGAAGGAATGAGCAGTTCTTC.

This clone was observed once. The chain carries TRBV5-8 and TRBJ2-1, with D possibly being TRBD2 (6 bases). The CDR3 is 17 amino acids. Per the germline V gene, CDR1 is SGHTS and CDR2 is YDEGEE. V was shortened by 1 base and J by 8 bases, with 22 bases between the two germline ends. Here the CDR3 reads CASSLRVSAGPADEQFF. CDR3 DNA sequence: TGTGCCAGCAGCTTGAGAGTGTCTGCGGGACCTGCGGATGAGCAGTTCTTC.

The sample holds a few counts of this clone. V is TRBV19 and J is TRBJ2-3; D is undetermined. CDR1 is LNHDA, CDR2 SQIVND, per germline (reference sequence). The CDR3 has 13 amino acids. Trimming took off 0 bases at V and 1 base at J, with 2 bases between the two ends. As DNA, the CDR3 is TGTGCCAGTAGTATAGACGGCACAGATACGCAGTATTTT. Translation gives CASSIDGTDTQYF.

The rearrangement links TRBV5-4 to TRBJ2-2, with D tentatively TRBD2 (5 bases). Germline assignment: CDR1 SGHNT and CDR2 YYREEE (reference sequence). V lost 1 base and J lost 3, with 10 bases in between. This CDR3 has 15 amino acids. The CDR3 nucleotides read TGTGCCAGCAGCTTGAACCGAGCGGACACCGGGGAGCTGTTTTTT. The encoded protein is CASSLNRADTGELFF.

CDR3: CASSSRSLAGYYEQYF. Here the CDR3 DNA reads TGTGCCAGCAGCTCGAGGTCGCTAGCGGGGTACTACGAGCAGTACTTC. V is TRBV28 and J is TRBJ2-7; TRBD2 agrees at 9 bases. The CDR3 runs 16 residues. After removal of 6 bases from V and 3 bases from J, the junction contained 12 bases not matched to a gene. Germline loops: CDR1 MDHEN, CDR2 SYDVKM.

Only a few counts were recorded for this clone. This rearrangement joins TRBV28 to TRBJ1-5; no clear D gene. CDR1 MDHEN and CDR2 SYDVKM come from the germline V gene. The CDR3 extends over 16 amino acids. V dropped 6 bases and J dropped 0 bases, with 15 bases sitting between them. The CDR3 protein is CASRLPADYSNQPQHF. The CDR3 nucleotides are TGTGCCAGCAGGTTACCGGCCGACTATAGCAATCAGCCCCAGCATTTT. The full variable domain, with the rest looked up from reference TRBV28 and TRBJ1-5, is DVKVTQSSRYLVKRTGEKVFLECVQDMDHENMFWYRQDPGLGLRLIYFSYDVKMKEKGDIPEGYSVSREKKERFSLILESASTNQTSMYLCASRLPADYSNQPQHFGDGTRLSIL.

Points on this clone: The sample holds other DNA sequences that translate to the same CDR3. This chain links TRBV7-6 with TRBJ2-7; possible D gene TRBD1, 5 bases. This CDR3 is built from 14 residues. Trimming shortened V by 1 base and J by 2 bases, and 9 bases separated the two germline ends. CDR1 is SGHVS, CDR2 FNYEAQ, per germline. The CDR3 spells CASSLGQGTYEQYF. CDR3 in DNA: TGTGCCAGCAGCTTAGGTCAGGGCACCTACGAGCAGTACTTC.

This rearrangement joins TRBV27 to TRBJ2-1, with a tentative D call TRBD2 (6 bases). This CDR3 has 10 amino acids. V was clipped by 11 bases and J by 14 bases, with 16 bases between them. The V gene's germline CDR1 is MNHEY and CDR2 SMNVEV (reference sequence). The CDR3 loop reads CAAGSWGEFF. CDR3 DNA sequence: TGTGCCGCGGGGAGTTGGGGTGAGTTCTTC.

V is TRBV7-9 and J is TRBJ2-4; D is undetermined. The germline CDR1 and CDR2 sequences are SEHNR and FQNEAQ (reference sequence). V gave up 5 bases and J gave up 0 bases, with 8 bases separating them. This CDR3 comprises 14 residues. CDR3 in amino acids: CASSPPLAKNIQYF. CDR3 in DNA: TGTGCCAGCAGCCCTCCCTTAGCCAAAAACATTCAGTACTTC.

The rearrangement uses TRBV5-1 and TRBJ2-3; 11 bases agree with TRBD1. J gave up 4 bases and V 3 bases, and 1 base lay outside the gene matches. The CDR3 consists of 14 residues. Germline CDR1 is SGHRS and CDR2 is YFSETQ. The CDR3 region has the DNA TGCGCCAGCAGCTGGGGACAGGGGGCAGATACGCAGTATTTT. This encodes CASSWGQGADTQYF.

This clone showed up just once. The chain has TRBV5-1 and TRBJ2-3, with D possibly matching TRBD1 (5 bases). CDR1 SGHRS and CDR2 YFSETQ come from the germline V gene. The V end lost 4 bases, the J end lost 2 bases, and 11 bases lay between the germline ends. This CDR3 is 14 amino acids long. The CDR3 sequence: CASSPTALTDTQYF. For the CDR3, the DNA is TGCGCCAGCAGCCCGACAGCTCTCACAGATACGCAGTATTTT.

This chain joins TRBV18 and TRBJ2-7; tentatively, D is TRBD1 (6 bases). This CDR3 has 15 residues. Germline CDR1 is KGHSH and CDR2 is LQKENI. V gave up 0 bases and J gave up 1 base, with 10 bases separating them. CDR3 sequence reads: CASSPPGARSYEQYF. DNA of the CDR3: TGTGCCAGCTCACCACCGGGGGCGAGGTCCTACGAGCAGTACTTC.

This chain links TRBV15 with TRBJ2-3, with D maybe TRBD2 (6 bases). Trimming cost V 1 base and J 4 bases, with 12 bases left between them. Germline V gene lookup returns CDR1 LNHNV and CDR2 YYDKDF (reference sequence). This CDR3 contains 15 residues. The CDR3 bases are TGTGCCACCAGCAGAGGAGGAGGGAGAGCAGATACGCAGTATTTT. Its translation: CATSRGGGRADTQYF.

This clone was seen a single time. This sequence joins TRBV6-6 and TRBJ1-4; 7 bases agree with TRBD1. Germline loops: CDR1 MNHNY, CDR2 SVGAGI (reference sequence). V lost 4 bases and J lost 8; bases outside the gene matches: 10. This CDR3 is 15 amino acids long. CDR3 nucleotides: TGTGCCAGCAGTTCTCTGACAGGGCTTTTGGAAAAACTGTTTTTT. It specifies CASSSLTGLLEKLFF.

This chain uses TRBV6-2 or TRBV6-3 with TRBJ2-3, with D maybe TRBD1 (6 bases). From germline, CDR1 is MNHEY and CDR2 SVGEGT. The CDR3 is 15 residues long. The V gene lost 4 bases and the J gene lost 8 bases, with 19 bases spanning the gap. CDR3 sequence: CASSSSRGFRATQYF. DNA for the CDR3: TGTGCCAGCAGTTCGAGCAGGGGTTTTCGAGCTACGCAGTATTTT.

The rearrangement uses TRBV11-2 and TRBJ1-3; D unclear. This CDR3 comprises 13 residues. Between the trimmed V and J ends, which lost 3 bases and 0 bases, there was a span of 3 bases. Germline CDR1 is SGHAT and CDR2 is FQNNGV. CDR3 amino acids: CASSFNSGNTIYF. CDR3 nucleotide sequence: TGTGCCAGCAGCTTCAACTCTGGAAACACCATATATTTT. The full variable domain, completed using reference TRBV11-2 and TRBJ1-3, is EAGVAQSPRYKIIEKRQSVAFWCNPISGHATLYWYQQILGQGPKLLIQFQNNGVVDDSQLPKDRFSAERLKGVDSTLKIQPAKLEDSAVYLCASSFNSGNTIYFGEGSWLTVV.